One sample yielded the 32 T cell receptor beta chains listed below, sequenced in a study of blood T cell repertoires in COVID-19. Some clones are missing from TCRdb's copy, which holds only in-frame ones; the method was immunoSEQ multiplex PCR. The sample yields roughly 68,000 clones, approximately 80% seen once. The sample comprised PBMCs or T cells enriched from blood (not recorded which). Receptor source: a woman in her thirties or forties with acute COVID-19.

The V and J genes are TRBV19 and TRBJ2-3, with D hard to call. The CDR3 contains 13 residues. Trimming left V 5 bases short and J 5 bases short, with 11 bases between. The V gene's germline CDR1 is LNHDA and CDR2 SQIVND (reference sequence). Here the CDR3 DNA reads TGTGCCAGTAGTCGCAAACTGGTAGATACGCAGTATTTT. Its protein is CASSRKLVDTQYF.

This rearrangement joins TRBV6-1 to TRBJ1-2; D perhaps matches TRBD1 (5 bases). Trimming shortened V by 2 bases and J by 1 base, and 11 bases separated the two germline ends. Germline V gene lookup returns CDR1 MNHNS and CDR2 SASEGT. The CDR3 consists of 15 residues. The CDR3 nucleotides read TGTGCCAGCAGTGAACGACGGACAATTAACTATGGCTACACCTTC. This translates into CASSERRTINYGYTF.

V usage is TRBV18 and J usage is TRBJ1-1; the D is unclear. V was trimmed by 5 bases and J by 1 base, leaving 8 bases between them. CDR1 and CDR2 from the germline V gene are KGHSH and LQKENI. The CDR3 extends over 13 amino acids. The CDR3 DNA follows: TGTGCCAGCTCAATAGTAGCGAACACTGAAGCTTTCTTT. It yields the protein CASSIVANTEAFF.

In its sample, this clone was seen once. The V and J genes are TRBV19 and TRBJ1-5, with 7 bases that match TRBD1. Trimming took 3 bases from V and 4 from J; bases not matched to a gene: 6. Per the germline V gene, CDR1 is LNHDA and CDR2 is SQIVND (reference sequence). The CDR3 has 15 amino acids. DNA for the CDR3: TGTGCCAGTAGTATTAATCTACAGGGGAATCAGCCCCAGCATTTT. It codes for CASSINLQGNQPQHF.

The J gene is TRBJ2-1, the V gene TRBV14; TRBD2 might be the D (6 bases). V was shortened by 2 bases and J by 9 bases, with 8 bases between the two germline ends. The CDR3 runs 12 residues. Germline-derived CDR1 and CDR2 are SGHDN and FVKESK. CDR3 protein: CASSQWRGEQFF. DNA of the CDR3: TGTGCCAGCAGCCAATGGCGGGGTGAGCAGTTCTTC.

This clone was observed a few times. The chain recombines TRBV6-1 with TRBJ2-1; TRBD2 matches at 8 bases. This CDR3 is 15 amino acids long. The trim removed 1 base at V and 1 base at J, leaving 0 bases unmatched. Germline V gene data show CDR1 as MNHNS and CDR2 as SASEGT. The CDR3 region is CASSEVAGSYNEQFF. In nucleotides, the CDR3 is TGTGCCAGCAGTGAAGTAGCGGGGTCCTACAATGAGCAGTTCTTC.

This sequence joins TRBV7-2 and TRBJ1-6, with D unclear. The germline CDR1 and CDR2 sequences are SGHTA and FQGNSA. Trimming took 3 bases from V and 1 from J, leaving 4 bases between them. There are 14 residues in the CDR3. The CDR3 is CASSFGSYNSPLHF. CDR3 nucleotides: TGTGCCAGCAGCTTCGGGTCCTATAATTCACCCCTCCACTTT.

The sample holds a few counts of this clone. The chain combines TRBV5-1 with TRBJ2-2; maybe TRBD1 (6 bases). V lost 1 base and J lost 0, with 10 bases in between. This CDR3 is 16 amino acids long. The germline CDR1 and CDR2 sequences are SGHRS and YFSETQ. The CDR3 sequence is CASSLIGTTNTGELFF. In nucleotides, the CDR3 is TGCGCCAGCAGCTTGATTGGGACAACGAACACCGGGGAGCTGTTTTTT.

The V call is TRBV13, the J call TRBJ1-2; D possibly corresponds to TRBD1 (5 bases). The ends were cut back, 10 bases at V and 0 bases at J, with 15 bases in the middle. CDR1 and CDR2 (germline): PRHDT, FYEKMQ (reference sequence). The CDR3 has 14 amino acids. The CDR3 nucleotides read TGTGCCATTAAGGGCAGGGAAACTAACTATGGCTACACCTTC. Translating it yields CAIKGRETNYGYTF. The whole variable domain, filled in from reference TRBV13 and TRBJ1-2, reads AAGVIQSPRHLIKEKRETATLKCYPIPRHDTVYWYQQGPGQDPQFLISFYEKMQSDKGSIPDRFSAQQFSDYHSELNMSSLELGDSALYFCAIKGRETNYGYTFGSGTRLTVV.

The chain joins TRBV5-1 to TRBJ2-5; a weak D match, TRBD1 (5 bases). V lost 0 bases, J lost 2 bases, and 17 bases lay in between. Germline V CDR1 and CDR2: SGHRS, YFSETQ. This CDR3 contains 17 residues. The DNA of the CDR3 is TGCGCCAGCAGCTTGGCCGGCTCAGGGCCGGAACAAGAGACCCAGTACTTC. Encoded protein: CASSLAGSGPEQETQYF.

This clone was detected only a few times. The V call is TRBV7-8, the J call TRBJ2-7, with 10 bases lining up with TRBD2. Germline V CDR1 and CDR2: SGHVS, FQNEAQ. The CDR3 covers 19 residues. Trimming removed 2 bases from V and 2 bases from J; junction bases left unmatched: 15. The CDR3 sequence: CASSLNSASGGLVPYEQYV. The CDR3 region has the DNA TGTGCCAGCAGCTTAAATTCGGCTAGCGGGGGTTTGGTCCCCTACGAGCAGTACGTC.

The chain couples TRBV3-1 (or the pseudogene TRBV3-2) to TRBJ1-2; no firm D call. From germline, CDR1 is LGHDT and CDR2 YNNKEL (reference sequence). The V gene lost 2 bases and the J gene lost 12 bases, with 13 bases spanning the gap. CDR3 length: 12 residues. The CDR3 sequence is CASSQSSGGNTF. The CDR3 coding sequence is TGTGCCAGCAGCCAATCCTCGGGTGGAAACACCTTC.

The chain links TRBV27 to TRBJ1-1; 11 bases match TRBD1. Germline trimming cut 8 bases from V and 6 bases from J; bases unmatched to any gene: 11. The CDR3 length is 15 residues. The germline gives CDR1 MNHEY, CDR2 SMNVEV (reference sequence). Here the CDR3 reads CASGLLGQGDPEAFF. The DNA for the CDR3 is TGTGCCAGCGGACTCCTGGGACAGGGGGACCCTGAAGCTTTCTTT.

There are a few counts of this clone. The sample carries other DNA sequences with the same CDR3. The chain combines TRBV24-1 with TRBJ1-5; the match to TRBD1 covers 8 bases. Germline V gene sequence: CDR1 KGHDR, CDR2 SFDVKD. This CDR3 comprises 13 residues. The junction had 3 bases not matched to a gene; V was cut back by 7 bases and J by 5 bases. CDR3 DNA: TGTGCCACCAGCGACAGGGGCGATCAGCCCCAGCATTTT. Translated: CATSDRGDQPQHF.

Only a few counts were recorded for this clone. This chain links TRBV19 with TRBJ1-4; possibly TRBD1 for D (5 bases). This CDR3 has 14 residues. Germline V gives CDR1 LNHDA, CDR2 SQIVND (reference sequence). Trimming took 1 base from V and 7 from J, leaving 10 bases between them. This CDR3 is CASSIGFRVEKLFF. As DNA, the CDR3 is TGTGCCAGTAGTATAGGATTCAGGGTTGAAAAACTGTTTTTT.

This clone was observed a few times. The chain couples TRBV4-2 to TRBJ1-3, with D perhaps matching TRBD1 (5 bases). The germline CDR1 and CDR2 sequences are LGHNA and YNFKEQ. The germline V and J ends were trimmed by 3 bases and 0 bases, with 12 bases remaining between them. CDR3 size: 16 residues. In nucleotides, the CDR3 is TGTGCCAGCAGCCAGGTTAAGACAGTCTCTGGAAACACCATATATTTT. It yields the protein CASSQVKTVSGNTIYF.

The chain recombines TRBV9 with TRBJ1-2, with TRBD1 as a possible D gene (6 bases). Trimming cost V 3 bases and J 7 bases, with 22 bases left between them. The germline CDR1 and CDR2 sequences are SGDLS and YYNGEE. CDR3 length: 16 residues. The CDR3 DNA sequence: TGTGCCAGCAGCGCTGACCATGCCGGGACACTTGGTGGCTACACCTTC. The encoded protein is CASSADHAGTLGGYTF.

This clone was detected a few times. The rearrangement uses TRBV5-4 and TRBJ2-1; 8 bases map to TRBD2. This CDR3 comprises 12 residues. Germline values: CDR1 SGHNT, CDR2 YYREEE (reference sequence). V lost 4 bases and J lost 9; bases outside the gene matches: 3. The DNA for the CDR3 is TGTGCCAGCAGCAAAGCGGGGGTTGAGCAGTTCTTC. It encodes CASSKAGVEQFF.

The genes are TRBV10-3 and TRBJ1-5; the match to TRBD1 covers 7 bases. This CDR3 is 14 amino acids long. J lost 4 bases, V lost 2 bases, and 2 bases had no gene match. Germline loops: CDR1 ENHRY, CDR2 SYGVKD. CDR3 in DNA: TGTGCCATCAGTGAGACAGGGGTTAATCAGCCCCAGCATTTT. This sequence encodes CAISETGVNQPQHF.

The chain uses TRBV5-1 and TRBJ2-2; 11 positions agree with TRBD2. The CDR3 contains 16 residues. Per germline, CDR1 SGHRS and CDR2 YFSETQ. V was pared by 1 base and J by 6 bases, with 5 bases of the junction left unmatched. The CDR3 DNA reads TGCGCCAGCAGCTTGTTAGCGGGGGGGCGCGCCGGGGAGCTGTTTTTT. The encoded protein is CASSLLAGGRAGELFF.

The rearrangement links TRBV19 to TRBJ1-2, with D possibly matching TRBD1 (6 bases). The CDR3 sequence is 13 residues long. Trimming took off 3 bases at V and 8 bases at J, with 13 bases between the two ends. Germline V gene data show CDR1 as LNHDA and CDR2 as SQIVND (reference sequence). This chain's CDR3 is CASSIPQGGGYTF. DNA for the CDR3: TGTGCCAGTAGTATCCCACAGGGTGGAGGCTACACCTTC.

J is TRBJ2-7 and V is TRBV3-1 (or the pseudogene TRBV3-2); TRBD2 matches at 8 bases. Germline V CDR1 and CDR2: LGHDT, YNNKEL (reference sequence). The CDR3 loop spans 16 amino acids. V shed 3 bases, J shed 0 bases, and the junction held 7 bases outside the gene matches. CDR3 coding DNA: TGTGCCAGCAGCCAGTCGGGAGGGCCGGGCTCCTACGAGCAGTACTTC. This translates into CASSQSGGPGSYEQYF.

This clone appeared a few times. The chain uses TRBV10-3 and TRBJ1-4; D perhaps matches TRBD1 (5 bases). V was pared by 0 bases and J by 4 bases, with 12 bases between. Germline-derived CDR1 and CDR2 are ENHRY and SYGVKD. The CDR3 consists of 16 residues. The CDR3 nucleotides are TGTGCCATCAGTGAGTCGTTGGGGCCGGGTAATGAAAAACTGTTTTTT. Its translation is CAISESLGPGNEKLFF.

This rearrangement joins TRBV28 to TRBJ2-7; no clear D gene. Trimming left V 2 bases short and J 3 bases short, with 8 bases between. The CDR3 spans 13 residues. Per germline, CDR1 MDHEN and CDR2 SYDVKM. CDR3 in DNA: TGTGCCAGCAGTTTACAGGCAGGCTACGAGCAGTACGTC. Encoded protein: CASSLQAGYEQYV.

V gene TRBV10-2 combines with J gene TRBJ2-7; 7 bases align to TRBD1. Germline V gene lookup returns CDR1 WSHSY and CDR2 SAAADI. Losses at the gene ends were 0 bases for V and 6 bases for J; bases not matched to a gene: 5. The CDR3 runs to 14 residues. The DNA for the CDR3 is TGCGCCAGCAGTGAGTCCCAAACAGGGGCCGAGCAGTACGTC. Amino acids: CASSESQTGAEQYV.

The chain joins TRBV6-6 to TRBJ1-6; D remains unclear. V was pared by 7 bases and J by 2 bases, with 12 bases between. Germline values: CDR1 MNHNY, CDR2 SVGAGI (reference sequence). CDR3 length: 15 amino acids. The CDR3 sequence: CASKAGDTYNSPLHF. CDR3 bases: TGTGCCAGCAAAGCCGGGGATACCTATAATTCACCCCTCCACTTT.

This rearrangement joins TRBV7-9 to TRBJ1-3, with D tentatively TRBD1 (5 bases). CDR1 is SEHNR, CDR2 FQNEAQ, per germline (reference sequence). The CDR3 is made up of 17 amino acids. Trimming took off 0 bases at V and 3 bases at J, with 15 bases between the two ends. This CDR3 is CASSLAPMGLGGNTIYF. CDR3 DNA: TGTGCCAGCAGCTTAGCGCCGATGGGGCTCGGTGGAAACACCATATATTTT.

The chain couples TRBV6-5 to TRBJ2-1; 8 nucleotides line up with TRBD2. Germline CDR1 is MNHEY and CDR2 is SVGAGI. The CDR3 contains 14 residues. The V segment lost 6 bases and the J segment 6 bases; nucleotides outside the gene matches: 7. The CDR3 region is CASSPGTRSNEQFF. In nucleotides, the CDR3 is TGTGCCAGCAGCCCCGGGACTAGGTCCAATGAGCAGTTCTTC.

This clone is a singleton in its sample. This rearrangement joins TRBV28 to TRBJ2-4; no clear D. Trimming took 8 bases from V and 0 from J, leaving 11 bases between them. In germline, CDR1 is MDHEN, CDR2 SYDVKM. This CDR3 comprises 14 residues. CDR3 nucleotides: TGTGCCAGCGAGTCCCCGGTAGCCAAAAACATTCAGTACTTC. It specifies CASESPVAKNIQYF.

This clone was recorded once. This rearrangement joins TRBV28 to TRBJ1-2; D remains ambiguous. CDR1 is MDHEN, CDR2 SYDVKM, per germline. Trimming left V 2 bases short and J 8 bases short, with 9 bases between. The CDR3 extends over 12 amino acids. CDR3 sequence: CASSLRLDGYTF. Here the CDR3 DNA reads TGTGCCAGCAGTTTACGCCTAGACGGCTACACCTTC.

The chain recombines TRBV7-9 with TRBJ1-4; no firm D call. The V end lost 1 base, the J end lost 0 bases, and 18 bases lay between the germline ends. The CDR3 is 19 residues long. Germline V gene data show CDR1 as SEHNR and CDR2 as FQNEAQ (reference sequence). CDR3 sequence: CASSLEAVRLFATNEKLFF. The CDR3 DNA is TGTGCCAGCAGCTTAGAAGCCGTCAGACTCTTTGCAACTAATGAAAAACTGTTTTTT. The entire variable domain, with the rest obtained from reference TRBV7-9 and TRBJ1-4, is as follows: DTGVSQNPRHKITKRGQNVTFRCDPISEHNRLYWYRQTLGQGPEFLTYFQNEAQLEKSRLLSDRFSAERPKGSFSTLEIQRTEQGDSAMYLCASSLEAVRLFATNEKLFFGSGTQLSVL.

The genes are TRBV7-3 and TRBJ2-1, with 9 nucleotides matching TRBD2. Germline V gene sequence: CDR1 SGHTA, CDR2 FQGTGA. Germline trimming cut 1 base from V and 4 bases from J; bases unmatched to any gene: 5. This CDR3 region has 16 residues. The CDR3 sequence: CASSLSHAGGYNEQFF. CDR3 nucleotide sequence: TGTGCCAGCAGCTTAAGTCACGCGGGAGGGTACAATGAGCAGTTCTTC.